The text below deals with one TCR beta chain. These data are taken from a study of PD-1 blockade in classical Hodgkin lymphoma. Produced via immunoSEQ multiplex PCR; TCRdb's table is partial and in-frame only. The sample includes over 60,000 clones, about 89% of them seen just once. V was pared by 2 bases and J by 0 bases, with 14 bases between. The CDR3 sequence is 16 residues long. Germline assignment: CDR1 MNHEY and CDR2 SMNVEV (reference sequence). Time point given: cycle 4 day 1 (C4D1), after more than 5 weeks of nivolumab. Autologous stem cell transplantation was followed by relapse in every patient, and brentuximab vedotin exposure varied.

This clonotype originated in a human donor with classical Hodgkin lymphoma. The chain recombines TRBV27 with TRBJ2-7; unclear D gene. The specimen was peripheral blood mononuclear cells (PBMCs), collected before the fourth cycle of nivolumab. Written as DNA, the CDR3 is TGTGCCAGCAGTTTAGGGCAGAAGACTCCCTCCTACGAGCAGTACTTC. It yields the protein CASSLGQKTPSYEQYF.